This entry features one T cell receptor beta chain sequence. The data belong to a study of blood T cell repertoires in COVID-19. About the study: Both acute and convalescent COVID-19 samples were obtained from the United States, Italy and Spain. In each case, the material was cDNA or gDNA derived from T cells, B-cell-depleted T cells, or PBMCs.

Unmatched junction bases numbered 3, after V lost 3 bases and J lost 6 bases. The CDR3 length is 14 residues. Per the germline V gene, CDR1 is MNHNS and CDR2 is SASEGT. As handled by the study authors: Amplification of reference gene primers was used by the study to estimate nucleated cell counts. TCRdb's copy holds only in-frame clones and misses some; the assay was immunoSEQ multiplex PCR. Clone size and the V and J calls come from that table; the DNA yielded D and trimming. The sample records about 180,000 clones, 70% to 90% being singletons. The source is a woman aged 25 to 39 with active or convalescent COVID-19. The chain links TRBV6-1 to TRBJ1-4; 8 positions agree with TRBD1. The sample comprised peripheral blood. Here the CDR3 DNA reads TGTGCCAGCAGTGATGGACAGGGTTATGAAAAACTGTTTTTT. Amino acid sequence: CASSDGQGYEKLFF.